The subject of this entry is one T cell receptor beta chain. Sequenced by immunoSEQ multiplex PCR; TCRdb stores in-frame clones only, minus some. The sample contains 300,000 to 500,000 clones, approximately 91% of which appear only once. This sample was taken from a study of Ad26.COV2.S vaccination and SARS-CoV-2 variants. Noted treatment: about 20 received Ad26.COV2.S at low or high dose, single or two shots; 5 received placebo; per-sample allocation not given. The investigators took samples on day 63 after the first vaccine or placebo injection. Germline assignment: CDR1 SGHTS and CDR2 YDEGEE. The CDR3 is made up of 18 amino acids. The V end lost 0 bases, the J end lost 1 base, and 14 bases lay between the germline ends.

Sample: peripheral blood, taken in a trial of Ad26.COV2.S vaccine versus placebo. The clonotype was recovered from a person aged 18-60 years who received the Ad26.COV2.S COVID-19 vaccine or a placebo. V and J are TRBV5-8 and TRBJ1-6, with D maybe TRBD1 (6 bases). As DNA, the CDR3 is TGTGCCAGCAGCTTGGCCCCCAGGGGAAGGTCCTATAATTCACCCCTCCACTTT. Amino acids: CASSLAPRGRSYNSPLHF.